The rows below give T cell receptor beta chains drawn from one sample of a study of graft-versus-host responses after intestinal transplantation. Sequencing used immunoSEQ multiplex PCR; TCRdb keeps in-frame clones, though not all of them. The sample lists about 94,000 clones, roughly 91% occurring once. No cognate antigen is known for these TCRs. The input for sequencing was unstimulated CD8+ T cells sorted from spleen or lymph node cells, taken before intestinal transplant. Every receptor here comes from a human donor who received an intestinal transplant. Each CDR3 is given with its conserved first and last residue. The D gene is left open where the match is weak. Only some rows state a clone size, as once, few, many or a class for expanded clones.

abundance	d_gene	v_gene	j_gene	CDR3aa	CDR3nt
-	-	TRBV19	TRBJ2-3	CASSISGSTDTQYF	TGTGCCAGTAGTATAAGTGGCAGCACAGATACGCAGTATTTT
-	-	TRBV6-5	TRBJ1-5	CASSTGYDQPQHF	TGTGCCAGCAGTACAGGGTACGATCAGCCCCAGCATTTT
-	-	TRBV27	TRBJ2-7	CASSLSGPGSYEQYF	TGTGCCAGCAGTTTGTCAGGCCCGGGATCCTACGAGCAGTACTTC
-	TRBD1	TRBV30	TRBJ1-1	CAWNPNRGAEAFF	TGTGCCTGGAACCCAAACAGGGGGGCTGAAGCTTTCTTT
once	-	TRBV7-6	TRBJ2-5	CASSILLQETQYF	TGTGCCAGCAGCATACTTCTCCAAGAGACCCAGTACTTC
-	-	TRBV4-1	TRBJ2-7	CASSQEQVLGPHSYEQYF	TGCGCCAGCAGCCAAGAACAAGTTTTGGGGCCACATTCCTACGAGCAGTACTTC
-	TRBD1	TRBV7-9	TRBJ2-7	CASSPGTGEAEQYF	TGTGCCAGCAGCCCGGGGACAGGGGAGGCCGAGCAGTACTTC
-	-	TRBV7-6	TRBJ2-7	CASSLRAGPYEQYF	TGTGCCAGCAGCTTAAGGGCGGGCCCCTACGAGCAGTACTTC
-	-	TRBV4-1	TRBJ2-1	CASSQRTEGNNEQFF	TGCGCCAGCAGCCAACGGACAGAAGGGAACAATGAGCAGTTCTTC
once	-	TRBV7-2	TRBJ2-7	CASSPRQDSSYEQYF	TGTGCCAGCAGCCCCAGACAGGACAGCTCCTACGAGCAGTACTTC
few	-	TRBV25-1	TRBJ1-2	CASSEGPGDNGYTF	TGTGCCAGCAGTGAAGGGCCGGGGGATAATGGCTACACCTTC
-	TRBD2	TRBV27	TRBJ2-7	CASSSSGRTEEQYF	TGTGCCAGCAGTTCCAGCGGGAGGACCGAAGAGCAGTACTTC
-	-	TRBV4-3	TRBJ1-6	CASSQGRLLRNSPLHF	TGCGCCAGCAGCCAAGGGAGGTTACTACGAAATTCACCCCTCCACTTT
-	TRBD1	TRBV27	TRBJ1-4	CASSLGGQGEKLFF	TGTGCCAGCAGTTTAGGAGGACAGGGTGAAAAACTGTTTTTT
-	-	TRBV6-1	TRBJ2-7	CASSEGIYEQYF	TGTGCCAGCAGTGAGGGCATCTACGAGCAGTACTTC
-	-	TRBV7-9	TRBJ2-2	CASSQSNTGELFF	TGTGCCAGCAGTCAATCCAACACCGGGGAGCTGTTTTTT
-	-	TRBV27	TRBJ2-3	CASNHLGGDTQYF	TGTGCCAGCAACCACCTCGGCGGGGATACGCAGTATTTT
-	TRBD1	TRBV9	TRBJ1-4	CASSGRDRVRGVEKLFF	TGTGCCAGCAGCGGCCGGGACAGGGTGCGAGGGGTTGAAAAACTGTTTTTT
-	TRBD2	TRBV5-1	TRBJ2-1	CASSLAEGGGYNEQFF	TGCGCCAGCAGCTTGGCCGAGGGCGGGGGGTACAATGAGCAGTTCTTC
-	-	TRBV30	TRBJ1-1	CAFRSGVNPNTEAFF	TGTGCCTTCAGGTCCGGCGTCAACCCTAACACTGAAGCTTTCTTT
-	-	TRBV2	TRBJ1-2	CASFSGTGWMDGYTF	TGTGCCAGCTTCTCCGGAACAGGGTGGATGGATGGCTACACCTTC
-	-	TRBV5-1	TRBJ2-7	CASSLELVAHEQYF	TGCGCCAGCAGCCTGGAACTTGTTGCCCACGAGCAGTACTTC
once	TRBD1	TRBV4-2	TRBJ2-7	CASSPGTGLNEQYF	TGTGCCAGCAGCCCGGGGACAGGTCTGAACGAGCAGTACTTC
-	-	TRBV20-1	TRBJ2-7	CSARVGYEQYF	TGCAGTGCTAGAGTCGGCTACGAGCAGTACTTC
once	TRBD1	TRBV19	TRBJ1-2	CASSTGTGFGYTF	TGTGCCAGTAGTACCGGGACAGGGTTTGGCTACACCTTC
-	TRBD1	TRBV15	TRBJ2-3	CATSKPPGQGLDTQYF	TGTGCCACCAGCAAACCACCGGGACAGGGTCTCGATACGCAGTATTTT
-	-	TRBV11-2	TRBJ2-7	CASSLASGPYEQYF	TGTGCCAGCAGCTTAGCATCCGGTCCCTACGAGCAGTACTTC
-	-	TRBV7-6	TRBJ2-1	CASSFLQGSEQFF	TGTGCCAGCAGCTTCCTGCAGGGTAGCGAGCAGTTCTTC
-	TRBD1	TRBV7-2	TRBJ1-5	CASSSDRADQPQHF	TGTGCCAGCAGCTCCGACAGGGCGGATCAGCCCCAGCATTTT
-	-	TRBV28	TRBJ2-2	CASSFEGDGGELFF	TGTGCCAGCAGTTTCGAGGGGGATGGCGGGGAGCTGTTTTTT
-	TRBD2	TRBV30	TRBJ2-7	CAWGTSGVHEQYF	TGTGCCTGGGGGACTAGCGGGGTCCACGAGCAGTACTTC
-	-	TRBV6-1	TRBJ2-7	CASISRAYEQYF	TGTGCCAGCATCAGCAGGGCCTACGAGCAGTACTTC
-	TRBD1	TRBV5-1	TRBJ2-7	CASSLRTGRYLDLYEQYF	TGCGCCAGCAGCTTGAGGACAGGCCGGTACCTTGACTTATACGAGCAGTACTTC
-	-	TRBV5-1	TRBJ2-7	CASSLAGGEQYF	TGCGCCAGCAGCTTGGCTGGGGGCGAGCAGTACTTC
-	-	TRBV5-6	TRBJ2-5	CASSFVRGETQYF	TGTGCCAGCAGCTTTGTTAGGGGAGAGACCCAGTACTTC
-	TRBD2	TRBV4-1	TRBJ2-7	CASSPGTSGTLGEYF	TGCGCCAGCAGCCCCGGGACTAGCGGGACTCTCGGGGAGTACTTC
few	TRBD2	TRBV13	TRBJ2-5	CASSPGLAGAPTTQETQYF	TGTGCCAGCAGCCCTGGACTAGCGGGGGCCCCGACGACCCAAGAGACCCAGTACTTC
-	-	TRBV6-1	TRBJ1-5	CASSPRRVGQPQHF	TGTGCCAGCAGTCCCCGACGGGTGGGTCAGCCCCAGCATTTT
once	TRBD2	TRBV5-1	TRBJ2-5	CASSAGLAGEETQYF	TGCGCCAGCAGCGCGGGACTAGCGGGGGAAGAGACCCAGTACTTC
-	-	TRBV29-1	TRBJ2-2	CSVVAITGELFF	TGCAGCGTTGTTGCGATCACCGGGGAGCTGTTTTTT
-	TRBD2	TRBV7-3	TRBJ2-4	CASSRGLAGGPGAKNIQYF	TGTGCCAGCAGCAGGGGACTAGCGGGAGGCCCTGGAGCCAAAAACATTCAGTACTTC
-	-	TRBV19	TRBJ2-1	CASSMVRGTEQFF	TGTGCCAGTAGTATGGTTCGGGGAACAGAGCAGTTCTTC
-	-	TRBV28	TRBJ1-1	CASRLLLTNTEAFF	TGTGCCAGCAGGCTACTCCTAACTAACACTGAAGCTTTCTTT
-	TRBD1	TRBV28	TRBJ1-5	CASRPWGNRGYSNQPQHF	TGTGCCAGCAGACCCTGGGGAAACAGGGGCTATAGCAATCAGCCCCAGCATTTT
-	-	TRBV27	TRBJ1-2	CASSLGATSGYTF	TGTGCCAGCAGTTTAGGGGCGACTAGTGGCTACACCTTC
-	-	TRBV6-5	TRBJ1-4	CASSLLPGGEKLFF	TGTGCCAGCAGTCTCCTACCGGGGGGGGAAAAACTGTTTTTT
-	TRBD1	TRBV5-1	TRBJ1-1	CASSLGQGPTEAFF	TGCGCCAGCAGCTTGGGACAGGGTCCCACTGAAGCTTTCTTT
-	-	TRBV7-9	TRBJ1-2	CASSPRGNGYTF	TGTGCCAGCAGCCCCCGCGGCAATGGCTACACCTTC
-	-	TRBV7-8	TRBJ2-7	CASSQREMSSHEQYF	TGTGCCAGCAGCCAAAGGGAGATGTCTTCCCACGAGCAGTACTTC
few	-	TRBV5-6	TRBJ1-6	CASSLTYIQGTDSPLHF	TGTGCCAGCAGCTTGACGTATATACAGGGTACAGATTCACCCCTCCACTTT
-	-	TRBV19	TRBJ1-6	CASSISPGFNSPLHF	TGTGCCAGTAGTATAAGTCCAGGGTTTAATTCACCCCTCCACTTT
-	-	TRBV14	TRBJ2-7	CASSQEVPHSGSLYEQYF	TGTGCCAGCAGCCAAGAGGTTCCCCACAGTGGCAGCTTATACGAGCAGTACTTC
-	-	TRBV6-4	TRBJ1-3	CASSDSMVRSSTIYF	TGTGCCAGCAGTGACTCGATGGTACGGTCGTCCACCATATATTTT
-	-	TRBV7-9	TRBJ1-2	CASSPIDYGYTF	TGTGCCAGCAGCCCCATAGACTATGGCTACACCTTC
-	TRBD2	TRBV19	TRBJ2-4	CASSISIGSMGLAGIVTKNIQYF	TGTGCCAGTAGTATTAGCATCGGTTCAATGGGACTAGCGGGAATAGTGACCAAAAACATTCAGTACTTC
-	-	TRBV5-4	TRBJ2-5	CASSLRGRGFETQYF	TGTGCCAGCAGCTTGAGGGGCAGAGGTTTTGAGACCCAGTACTTC
-	-	TRBV29-1	TRBJ2-2	CSVEGADTGELFF	TGCAGCGTTGAGGGGGCAGACACCGGGGAGCTGTTTTTT
few	TRBD2	TRBV27	TRBJ2-7	CASKSSGGSYEQYF	TGTGCCAGCAAATCCAGCGGGGGTTCCTACGAGCAGTACTTC
-	-	TRBV7-9	TRBJ2-2	CASRAGSNTGELFF	TGTGCCAGCAGGGCGGGATCGAACACCGGGGAGCTGTTTTTT